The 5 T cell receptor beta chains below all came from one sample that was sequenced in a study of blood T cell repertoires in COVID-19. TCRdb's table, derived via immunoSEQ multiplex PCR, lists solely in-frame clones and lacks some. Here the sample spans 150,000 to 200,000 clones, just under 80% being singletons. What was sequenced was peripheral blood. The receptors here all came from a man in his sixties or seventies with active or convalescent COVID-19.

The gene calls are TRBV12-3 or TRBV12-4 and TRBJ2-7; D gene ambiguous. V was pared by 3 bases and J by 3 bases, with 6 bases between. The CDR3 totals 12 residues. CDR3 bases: TGTGCCAGCAGTTTGAGCGTCTACGAGCAGTACTTC. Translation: CASSLSVYEQYF.

The CDR3 loop is CASSQGSPGPAGEYGEQFF. CDR3 in DNA: TGCGCCAGCAGCCAAGGTTCTCCGGGTCCGGCAGGGGAGTATGGGGAGCAGTTCTTC. V and J are TRBV4-1 and TRBJ2-1; D might be TRBD1 (6 bases). The CDR3 runs 19 residues. With 1 base removed from V and 10 bases from J, the gap between germline ends came to 29 bases. Germline CDR1 and CDR2: MGHRA and YSYEKL.

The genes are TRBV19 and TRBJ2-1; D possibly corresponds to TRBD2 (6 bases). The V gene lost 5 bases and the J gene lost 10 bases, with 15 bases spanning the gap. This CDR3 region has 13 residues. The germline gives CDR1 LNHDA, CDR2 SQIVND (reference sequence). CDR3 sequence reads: CASSYREMEEQFF. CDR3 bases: TGTGCCAGTAGTTACCGGGAGATGGAGGAGCAGTTCTTC. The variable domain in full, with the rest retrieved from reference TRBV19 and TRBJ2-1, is DGGITQSPKYLFRKEGQNVTLSCEQNLNHDAMYWYRQDPGQGLRLIYYSQIVNDFQKGDIAEGYSVSREKKESFPLTVTSAQKNPTAFYLCASSYREMEEQFFGPGTRLTVL.

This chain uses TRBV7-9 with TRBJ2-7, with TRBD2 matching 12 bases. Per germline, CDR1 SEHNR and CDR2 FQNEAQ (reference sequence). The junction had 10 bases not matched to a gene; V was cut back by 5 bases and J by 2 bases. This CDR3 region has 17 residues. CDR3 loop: CASSISSGGAGTYEQYF. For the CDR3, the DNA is TGTGCCAGCAGCATTTCTAGCGGGGGGGCCGGGACCTACGAGCAGTACTTC.

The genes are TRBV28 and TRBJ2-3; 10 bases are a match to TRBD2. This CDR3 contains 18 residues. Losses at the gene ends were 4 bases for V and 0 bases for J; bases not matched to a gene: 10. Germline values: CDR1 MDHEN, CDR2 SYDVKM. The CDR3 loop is CASSSGASGGSSTDTQYF. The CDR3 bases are TGTGCCAGCAGTTCCGGGGCTAGCGGGGGATCTAGCACAGATACGCAGTATTTT.